The clone carrying this T cell receptor (beta chain) was observed many times. Its specificity is unknown. The data belong to a study of T cell repertoires in cytomegalovirus infection. As for the study in general: CMV infection together with matching HLA type was indicated by public TCR beta signatures. Study findings and constraints: The ex vivo response was dominated by HLA-C-restricted CMV-specific TCR beta clonotypes.

TCRdb redid the calling of the reads with MiXCR, one entry per CDR3 protein. This table holds approximately 320,000 distinct CDR3 sequences, 8% to 10% found once. The CDR3 consists of 20 residues. V gave up 5 bases and J gave up 0 bases; unmatched junction bases: 16. Germline loops: CDR1 SGHVS, CDR2 FNYEAQ. The specimen sequenced was PBMCs. This clonotype originated in a human donor in good health (CMV status not recorded). Some clones in this sample may be carry-over from other donors' samples. The chain carries TRBV7-6 and TRBJ2-1; 10 positions match TRBD2. CDR3: CASSPSVPSSGGASYNEQFF. The CDR3 nucleotides read TGTGCCAGCAGCCCGTCGGTCCCTTCGAGCGGGGGGGCCTCCTACAATGAGCAGTTCTTC. The full variable domain, with the rest looked up from reference TRBV7-6 and TRBJ2-1, is GAGVSQSPRYKVTKRGQDVALRCDPISGHVSLYWYRQALGQGPEFLTYFNYEAQQDKSGLPNDRFSAERPEGSISTLTIQRTEQRDSAMYRCASSPSVPSSGGASYNEQFFGPGTRLTVL.